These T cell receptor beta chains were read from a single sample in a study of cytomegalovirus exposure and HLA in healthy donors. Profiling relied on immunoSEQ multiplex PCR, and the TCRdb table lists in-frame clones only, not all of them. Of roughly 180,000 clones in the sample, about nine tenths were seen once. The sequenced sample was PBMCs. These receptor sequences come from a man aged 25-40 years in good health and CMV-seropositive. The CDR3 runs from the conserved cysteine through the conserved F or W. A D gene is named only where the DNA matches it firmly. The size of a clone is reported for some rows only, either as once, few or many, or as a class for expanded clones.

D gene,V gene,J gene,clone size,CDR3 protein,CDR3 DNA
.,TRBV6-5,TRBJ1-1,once,CASSYQMNTEAFF,TGTGCCAGCAGTTACCAGATGAACACTGAAGCTTTCTTT
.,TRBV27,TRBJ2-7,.,CASSLYGGSGAYEQYF,TGTGCCAGCAGTTTATATGGCGGGTCGGGGGCCTACGAGCAGTACTTC
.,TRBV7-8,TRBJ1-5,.,CASSTGTGNQPQHF,TGTGCCAGCAGCACCGGGACGGGGAATCAGCCCCAGCATTTT
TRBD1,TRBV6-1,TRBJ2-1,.,CASSRTGGSEQFF,TGTGCCAGCAGTCGGACAGGGGGCAGTGAGCAGTTCTTC
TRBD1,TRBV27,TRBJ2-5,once,CASSPLGQGQETQYF,TGTGCCAGCAGTCCTCTGGGACAGGGGCAGGAGACCCAGTACTTC
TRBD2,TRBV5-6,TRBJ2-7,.,CASSSSGGAYEQYF,TGTGCCAGCAGCAGTAGCGGGGGGGCCTACGAGCAGTACTTC
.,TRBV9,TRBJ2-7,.,CASSVGGLVHEQYF,TGTGCCAGCAGCGTAGGAGGACTTGTCCACGAGCAGTACTTC
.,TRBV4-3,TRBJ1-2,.,CASSWGGYGYTF,TGCGCCAGCAGCTGGGGGGGCTATGGCTACACCTTC
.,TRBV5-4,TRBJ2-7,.,CASTGGVGPTYEQYF,TGTGCCAGCACCGGCGGCGTGGGCCCGACCTACGAGCAGTACTTC
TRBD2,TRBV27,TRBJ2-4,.,CASSNRQNGGSIQYF,TGTGCCAGCAGTAACCGACAGAACGGGGGGAGCATTCAGTACTTC
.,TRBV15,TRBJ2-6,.,CATSRVGRASGANVLTF,TGTGCCACCAGCAGAGTAGGGCGCGCCTCTGGGGCCAACGTCCTGACTTTC
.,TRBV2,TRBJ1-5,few,CASLRDINQPQHF,TGTGCCAGCTTGAGGGACATAAATCAGCCCCAGCATTTT
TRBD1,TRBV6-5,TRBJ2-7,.,CASSYYGTGDPQYF,TGTGCCAGCAGTTACTACGGGACAGGGGATCCCCAGTACTTC
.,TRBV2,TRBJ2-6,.,CATQGTGANVLTF,TGTGCCACCCAGGGAACTGGGGCCAACGTCCTGACTTTC
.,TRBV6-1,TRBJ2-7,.,CASSVLAASSYEQYF,TGTGCCAGCAGTGTTCTAGCCGCGAGCTCCTACGAGCAGTACTTC
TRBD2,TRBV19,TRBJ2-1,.,CASSPRTSGRKDEQFF,TGTGCCAGTAGTCCCCGGACTAGCGGGAGGAAAGATGAGCAGTTCTTC
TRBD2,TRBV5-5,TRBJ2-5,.,CASTRNSGSAGETQYF,TGTGCCAGCACCAGGAATAGCGGGAGTGCGGGAGAGACCCAGTACTTC
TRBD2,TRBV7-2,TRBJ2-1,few,CASSGRAYNEQFF,TGTGCCAGCAGCGGGAGGGCCTACAATGAGCAGTTCTTC
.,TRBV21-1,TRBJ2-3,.,CASSKAGPTSGREADTQYF,TGTGCCAGCAGCAAAGCTGGGCCGACTAGCGGGAGGGAGGCAGATACGCAGTATTTT
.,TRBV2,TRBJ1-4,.,CASKVLEKLFF,TGTGCCAGCAAGGTACTTGAAAAACTGTTTTTT
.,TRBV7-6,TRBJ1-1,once,CASSLDRNTEAFF,TGTGCCAGCAGCTTAGATCGGAACACTGAAGCTTTCTTT
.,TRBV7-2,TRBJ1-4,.,CATTTGLFANEKLFF,TGTGCCACGACGACTGGACTTTTCGCAAATGAAAAACTGTTTTTT
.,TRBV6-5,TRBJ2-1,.,CASSPGARAYNEQFF,TGTGCCAGCAGCCCCGGGGCGAGGGCCTACAATGAGCAGTTCTTC
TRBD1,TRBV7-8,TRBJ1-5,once,CASSGGTVSNQPQHF,TGTGCCAGCAGCGGCGGGACAGTATCAAATCAGCCCCAGCATTTT